This section outlines one TCR beta chain sequence together with its context. The sample belongs to a study of blood T cell repertoires in COVID-19. Study in general: Spain, Italy and the United States supplied samples that represented acute and convalescent COVID-19.

The table came from immunoSEQ multiplex PCR; TCRdb's copy has only in-frame clones and leaves some out. The sample consists of roughly 100,000 clones, about four fifths of them appearing once. Trimming removed 0 bases at V and 4 bases at J, with 9 bases between. The CDR3 length is 14 residues. Per germline, CDR1 SGHDN and CDR2 FVKESK. The chain carries TRBV14 and TRBJ1-2, with D perhaps TRBD1 (5 bases). Material for sequencing was peripheral blood. This receptor was taken from a woman in her 70s with acute or convalescent COVID-19. The CDR3 DNA sequence: TGTGCCAGCAGCCAAGATCAGGGCCCCTATGGCTACACCTTC. It codes for CASSQDQGPYGYTF.